The sequence of this TCR beta chain was determined in a study of T cells after yellow fever vaccination. TCRdb reanalysed the 5' RACE reads using MiXCR and keeps one entry per CDR3 protein. The sample has over 100,000 distinct CDR3 sequences, under 9% seen once. This clonotype showed up many times. This CDR3 comprises 16 residues. Germline V gene data show CDR1 as LGHNA and CDR2 as YNFKEQ. V lost 0 bases and J lost 5; bases outside the gene matches: 2. The source is a man under 40 who received the YFV17D yellow fever vaccine. Material: CD8+ T cells sorted from PBMCs, obtained 45 days after the yellow fever booster vaccination. The rearrangement joins TRBV4-2 to TRBJ2-1, with 12 bases matching TRBD2. In DNA form, the CDR3 reads TGTGCCAGCAGCCAAGATCTAGCGGGAGGGAACAATGAGCAGTTCTTC. It yields the protein CASSQDLAGGNNEQFF.